The source of this T cell receptor (beta chain) is a study of blood T cell repertoires in COVID-19. The wider study: Acute and convalescent COVID-19 samples came from the United States, Italy and Spain.

For recovered donors of Cohort 3, there were two negative PCRs, clearance, or symptom resolution. Authors' methods: Estimated nucleated cell counts came from reference gene primer amplification. Produced via immunoSEQ multiplex PCR; TCRdb's table is partial and in-frame only. Clonal size and the V and J genes are those of that table, whereas D and trimming came from the DNA. The sample shows over 250,000 clones, 85% to 90% of them seen only once. The material sequenced was PBMCs or T cells enriched from blood (not recorded which). The receptor comes from a woman aged 60-75 years who had recovered from COVID-19.

CDR3 amino acids: CASSRGLSEDTQYF. In nucleotides, the CDR3 is TGCGCCAGCAGTAGGGGGCTTTCGGAAGATACGCAGTATTTT. The rearrangement joins TRBV5-1 to TRBJ2-3; 7 bases agree with TRBD1. The germline gives CDR1 SGHRS, CDR2 YFSETQ. CDR3 length: 14 amino acids. The V and J ends lost 5 bases and 5 bases, in that order; junction bases with no gene match: 8.